This entry concerns a single T cell receptor (beta chain). Sequencing used immunoSEQ multiplex PCR; TCRdb keeps in-frame clones, though not all of them. The sample holds approximately 91,000 clones, less than 95% seen once. These data are taken from a study of T cell responses to AZD1222 COVID-19 vaccine. Trimming removed 4 bases from V and 0 bases from J, with 10 bases in between. CDR3 length: 15 residues. CDR1 and CDR2 (germline): LNHDA, SQIVND (reference sequence). The chain couples TRBV19 to TRBJ1-3; D remains unclear. The starting material was peripheral blood, obtained 28 days after the second AZD1222 dose. This receptor was identified in an adult who received the AZD1222 COVID-19 vaccine. CDR3 bases: TGTGCCAGTAGTACCCAGCTAAACTCTGGAAACACCATATATTTT. Its protein is CASSTQLNSGNTIYF.